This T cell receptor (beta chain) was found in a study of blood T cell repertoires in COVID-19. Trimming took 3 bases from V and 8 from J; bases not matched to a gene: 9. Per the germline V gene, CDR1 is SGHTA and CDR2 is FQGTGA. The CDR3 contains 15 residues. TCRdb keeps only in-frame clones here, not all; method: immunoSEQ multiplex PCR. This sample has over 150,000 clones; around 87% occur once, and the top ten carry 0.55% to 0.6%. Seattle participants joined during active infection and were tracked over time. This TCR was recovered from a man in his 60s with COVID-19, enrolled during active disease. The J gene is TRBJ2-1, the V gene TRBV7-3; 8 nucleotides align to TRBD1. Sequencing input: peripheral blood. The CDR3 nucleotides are TGTGCCAGCAGCTTCGACAGGGGCGGGTTCGATGAGCAGTTCTTC. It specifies CASSFDRGGFDEQFF.